This note documents a single T cell receptor (beta chain) sequence. Its antigen remains unidentified. The data stem from a study of T cells and Merkel cell carcinoma outcomes. The assay was immunoSEQ multiplex PCR, and TCRdb's table has in-frame clones only and misses some. The data show roughly 14,000 clones, with 80% to 90% seen just once and 7.9% held by the top ten. Broader study findings: Reportedly, T-cell repertoire with density predicts Merkel cell carcinoma outcomes.

V lost 4 bases to trimming and J lost 1 base, with 10 bases between them. Germline loops: CDR1 SEHNR, CDR2 FQNEAQ (reference sequence). This CDR3 has 14 amino acids. What was sequenced was tumor tissue from Merkel cell carcinoma. This sequence was found in a human donor with Merkel cell carcinoma. The chain carries TRBV7-9 and TRBJ1-1, with D possibly matching TRBD1 (6 bases). CDR3 in amino acids: CASSYLQGNTEAFF. The CDR3 coding sequence is TGTGCCAGCAGCTACCTACAGGGGAACACTGAAGCTTTCTTT.